The 2 T cell receptor beta chains given below trace back to one sample, sequenced in a study of blood T cells in healthy people across ages. For the second PCR, which ran for about 7 to 11 cycles, a sample-barcoded 5' primer and a J-beta primer mix were used. TCRdb ran MiXCR on the 5' RACE reads and lists one entry per CDR3 protein. Found here are 650,000 or so distinct CDR3 sequences, 45% to 60% of them singletons; the top ten hold approximately 12%. Sequences were obtained from blood. The receptors were sampled from a woman older than 75 in good health.

The rearrangement links TRBV7-2 to TRBJ2-6; D not resolved. Between the trimmed V and J ends, which lost 4 bases and 1 base, there was a span of 8 bases. This CDR3 has 15 amino acids. Germline loops: CDR1 SGHTA, CDR2 FQGNSA. The CDR3 sequence is CASSSYTSGANVLTF. In nucleotides, the CDR3 is TGTGCCAGCAGCTCCTATACGTCTGGGGCCAACGTCCTGACTTTC.

V and J are TRBV6-2 or TRBV6-3 and TRBJ2-5; D tentatively reads TRBD1 or TRBD2 (5 bases each). CDR1 and CDR2 from the germline V gene are MNHEY and SVGEGT. The CDR3 loop spans 13 amino acids. V lost 3 bases and J lost 6, with 11 bases in between. CDR3 loop: CASSYGGFQTQYF. In DNA form, the CDR3 reads TGTGCCAGCAGTTATGGGGGATTCCAGACCCAGTACTTC.